This TCR beta chain was found in a study of blood T cells in healthy people across ages. The sample, around 10 milliliters of peripheral blood, was drawn from each donor. Each sample provided at least 6 micrograms of extracted total RNA. Then a second PCR, running about 6 to 12 cycles, was carried out with a sample-barcoded 5' primer and a J-beta primer mix. A minimum of 3 million CDR3-containing paired-end reads was obtained for each sample. In TCRdb, the 5' RACE reads were re-called with MiXCR into one record per CDR3 protein. The sample includes 700,000 to 850,000 distinct CDR3 sequences, about 34% of them seen just once. This clonotype appeared a few times. The sequencing input was blood. The receptor comes from a man in his late teens or twenties in good health.

In DNA form, the CDR3 reads TGCAGTGCCTCTCAGGGTTTTAAGGATGGCTACACCTTC. This gives the protein CSASQGFKDGYTF. The genes are TRBV20-1 and TRBJ1-2; D is perhaps TRBD1 (5 bases). Germline loops: CDR1 DFQATT, CDR2 SNEGSKA (reference sequence). With 6 bases removed from V and 6 bases from J, the gap between germline ends came to 17 bases. The CDR3 totals 13 residues.